The clone carrying this T cell receptor beta chain was counted between two and nine times. The V and J ends lost 0 bases and 0 bases respectively, with 8 bases between them. This CDR3 contains 15 residues. Germline CDR1 and CDR2: SQVTM and ANQGSEA. This entry comes from a study of patients and donors after allogeneic stem cell transplantation. MiXCR was run by TCRdb on the RT-PCR reads, yielding one entry per CDR3 protein. The data show about a million distinct CDR3 sequences, more than 15% seen once. This clonotype was sampled from a human donor who was either an allogeneic HSCT recipient or a stem cell or donor lymphocyte infusion donor (not recorded which). It is not recorded whose cells these are; they may come from a transplant donor. This chain joins TRBV29-1 and TRBJ2-2; D is undetermined. Sample: blood, either unsorted or a sorted T cell fraction (not recorded which). The CDR3 DNA is TGCAGCGTTGAAGATCCAAGGACGAACACCGGGGAGCTGTTTTTT. Encoded protein: CSVEDPRTNTGELFF.